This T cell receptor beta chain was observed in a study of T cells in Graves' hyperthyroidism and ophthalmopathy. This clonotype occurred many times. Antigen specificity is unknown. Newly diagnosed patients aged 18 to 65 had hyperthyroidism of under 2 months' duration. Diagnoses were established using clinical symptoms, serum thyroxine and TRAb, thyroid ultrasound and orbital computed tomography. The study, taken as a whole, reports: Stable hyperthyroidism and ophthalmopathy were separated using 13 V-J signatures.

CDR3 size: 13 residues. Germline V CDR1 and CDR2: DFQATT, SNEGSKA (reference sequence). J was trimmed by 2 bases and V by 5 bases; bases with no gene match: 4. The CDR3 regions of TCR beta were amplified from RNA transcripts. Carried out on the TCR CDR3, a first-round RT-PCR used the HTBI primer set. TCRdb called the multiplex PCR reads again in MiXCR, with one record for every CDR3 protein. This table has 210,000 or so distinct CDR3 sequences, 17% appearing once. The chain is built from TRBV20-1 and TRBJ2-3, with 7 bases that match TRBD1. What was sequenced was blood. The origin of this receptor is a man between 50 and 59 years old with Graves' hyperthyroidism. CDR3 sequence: CSAQTGSTDTQYF. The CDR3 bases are TGCAGTGCTCAGACAGGGTCCACAGATACGCAGTATTTT.